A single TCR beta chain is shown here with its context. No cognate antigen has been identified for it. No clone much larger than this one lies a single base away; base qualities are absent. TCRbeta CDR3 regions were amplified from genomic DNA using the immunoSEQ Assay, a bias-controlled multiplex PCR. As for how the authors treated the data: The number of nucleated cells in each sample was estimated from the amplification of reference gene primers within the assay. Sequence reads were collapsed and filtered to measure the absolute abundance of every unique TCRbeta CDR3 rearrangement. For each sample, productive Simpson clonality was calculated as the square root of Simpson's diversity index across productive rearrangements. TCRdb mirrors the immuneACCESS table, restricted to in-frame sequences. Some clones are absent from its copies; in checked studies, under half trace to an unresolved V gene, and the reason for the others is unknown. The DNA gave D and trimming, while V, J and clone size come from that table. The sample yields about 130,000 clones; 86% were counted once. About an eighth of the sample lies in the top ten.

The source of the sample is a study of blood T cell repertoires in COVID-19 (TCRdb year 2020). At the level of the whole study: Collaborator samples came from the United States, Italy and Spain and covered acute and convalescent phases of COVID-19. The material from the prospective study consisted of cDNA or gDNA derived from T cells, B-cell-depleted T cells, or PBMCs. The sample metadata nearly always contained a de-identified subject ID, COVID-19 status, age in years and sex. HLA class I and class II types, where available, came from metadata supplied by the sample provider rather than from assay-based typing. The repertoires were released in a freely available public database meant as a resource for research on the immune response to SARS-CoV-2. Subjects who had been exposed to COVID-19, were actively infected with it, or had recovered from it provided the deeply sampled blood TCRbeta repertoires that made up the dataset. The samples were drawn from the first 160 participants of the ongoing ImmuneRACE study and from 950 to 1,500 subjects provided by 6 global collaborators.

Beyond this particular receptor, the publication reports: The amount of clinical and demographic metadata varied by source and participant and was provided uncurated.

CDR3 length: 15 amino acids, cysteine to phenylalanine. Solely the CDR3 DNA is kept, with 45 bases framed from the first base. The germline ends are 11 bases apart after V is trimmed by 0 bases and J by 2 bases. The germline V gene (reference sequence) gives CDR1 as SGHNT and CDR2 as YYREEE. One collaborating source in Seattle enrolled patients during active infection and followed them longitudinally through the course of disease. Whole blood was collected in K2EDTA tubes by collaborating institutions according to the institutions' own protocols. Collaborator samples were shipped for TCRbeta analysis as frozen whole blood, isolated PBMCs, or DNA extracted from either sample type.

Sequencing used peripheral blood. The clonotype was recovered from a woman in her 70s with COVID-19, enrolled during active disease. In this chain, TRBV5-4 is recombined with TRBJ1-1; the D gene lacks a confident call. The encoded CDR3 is CASSLAFAGNTEAFF. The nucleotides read TGTGCCAGCAGCTTGGCCTTTGCGGGAAACACTGAAGCTTTCTTT.